These 7 T cell receptor beta chains came from one sample sequenced in a study of T cells in narcolepsy. This table comes from immunoSEQ multiplex PCR, and its TCRdb copy is limited to in-frame clones, with some not included. Altogether some 30,000 clones are present, around 80% being singletons, with the ten largest covering less than 1.5%. The sample taken for sequencing was CD45RA- memory CD4+ T cells from PBMCs. These receptors were collected from a human donor with narcolepsy.

The gene calls are TRBV2 and TRBJ2-2; 15 nucleotides align to TRBD2. V lost 6 bases, J lost 0 bases, and 8 bases stayed unmatched. From germline, CDR1 is SNHLY and CDR2 FYNNEI. The CDR3 sequence is 19 residues long. The CDR3 sequence: CASRKRTSGGAANTGELFF. In nucleotides, the CDR3 is TGTGCCAGCAGGAAACGGACTAGCGGGGGGGCCGCGAACACCGGGGAGCTGTTTTTT.

J is TRBJ1-2 and V is TRBV6-6; 7 nucleotides agree with TRBD1. The J segment lost 8 bases and the V segment lost 7 bases, leaving 10 bases of the junction unmatched. The germline V gene encodes CDR1 MNHNY and CDR2 SVGAGI (reference sequence). The CDR3 spans 13 residues. CDR3 residues: CASTVLRGYGYTF. The CDR3 nucleotides read TGTGCCAGCACCGTGCTCAGGGGGTACGGCTACACCTTC.

This chain links TRBV21-1 with TRBJ1-1. TRBV21-1 is a recognized pseudogene. The length of the CDR3 is 17 residues. CDR3 sequence (DNA): TGTGCCAGCAGCAAGGTAGACCTCGGGCCGGGGGACACTGAAGCTTTCTTT. This gives the protein CASSKVDLGPGDTEAFF.

By proportion, this clone is medium-sized (0.01 to 0.1%). The gene calls are TRBV19 and TRBJ1-2, with TRBD1 matching 7 bases. The V segment lost 8 bases and the J segment 3 bases; nucleotides outside the gene matches: 6. The germline gives CDR1 LNHDA, CDR2 SQIVND (reference sequence). The CDR3 is 13 residues long. The CDR3 nucleotides are TGTGCCAGTTACAGGGGCGCAGACTATGGCTACACCTTC. Translated, it gives CASYRGADYGYTF.

The CDR3 DNA is TGTGCCAGCAGCTTAGCTGGGAGCGGGGGGGCCCATGAGCAGTTCTTC. Translated, it gives CASSLAGSGGAHEQFF. V and J are TRBV7-2 and TRBJ2-1; TRBD2 agrees at 10 bases. The CDR3 totals 16 residues. Germline V lookup: CDR1 SGHTA, CDR2 FQGNSA. After removal of 0 bases from V and 8 bases from J, the junction contained 7 bases not matched to a gene. Full variable domain (missing parts from reference TRBV7-2 and TRBJ2-1): GAGVSQSPSNKVTEKGKDVELRCDPISGHTALYWYRQSLGQGLEFLIYFQGNSAPDKSGLPSDRFSAERTGGSVSTLTIQRTQQEDSAVYLCASSLAGSGGAHEQFFGPGTRLTVL.

This rearrangement joins TRBV6-5 to TRBJ2-3; D unresolved. Trimming took 7 bases from V and 5 from J, leaving 7 bases between them. Germline loops: CDR1 MNHEY, CDR2 SVGAGI. CDR3 length equals 11 residues. CDR3 sequence reads: CASIRGDTQYF. The CDR3 DNA sequence: TGTGCCAGCATCCGAGGAGATACGCAGTATTTT.

This clone has more than one count but fewer than ten. This chain connects TRBV6-5 to TRBJ2-7; TRBD2 agrees at 8 bases. The germline V gene encodes CDR1 MNHEY and CDR2 SVGAGI. The length of the CDR3 is 15 residues. V trimming: 5 bases; J trimming: 4 bases; junction bases outside the gene matches: 10. For the CDR3, the DNA is TGTGCCAGCAGTACTACTAGCGGCCCGAATTACGAGCAGTACTTC. This gives the protein CASSTTSGPNYEQYF.